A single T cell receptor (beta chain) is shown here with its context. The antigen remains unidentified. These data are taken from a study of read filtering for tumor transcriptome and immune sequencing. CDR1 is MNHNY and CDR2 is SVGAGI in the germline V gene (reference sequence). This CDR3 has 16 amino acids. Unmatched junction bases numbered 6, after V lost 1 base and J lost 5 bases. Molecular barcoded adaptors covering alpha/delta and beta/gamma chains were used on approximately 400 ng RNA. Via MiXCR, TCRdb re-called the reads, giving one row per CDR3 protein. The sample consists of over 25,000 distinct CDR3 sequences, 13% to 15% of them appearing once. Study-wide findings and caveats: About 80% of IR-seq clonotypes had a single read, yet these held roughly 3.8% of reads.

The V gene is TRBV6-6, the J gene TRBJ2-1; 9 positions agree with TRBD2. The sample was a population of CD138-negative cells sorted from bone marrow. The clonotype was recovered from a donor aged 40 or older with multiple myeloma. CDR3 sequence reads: CASSYYEASGDNEQFF. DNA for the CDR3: TGTGCCAGCAGTTACTACGAGGCTAGCGGGGACAATGAGCAGTTCTTC.